The sequence of this T cell receptor beta chain was determined in a study of molecular identifiers for immune sequencing clone quantification. This clonotype was counted many times. MiXCR, applied by TCRdb to the PCR reads, yields one record per CDR3 protein. This sample has about 510,000 distinct CDR3 sequences, with 25% found just once. With 3 bases removed from V and 0 bases from J, the gap between germline ends came to 12 bases. CDR3 size: 15 residues. Germline V gene sequence: CDR1 SGDLS, CDR2 YYNGEE. The chain employs TRBV9 and TRBJ1-1; D is undetermined. The receptor comes from a human donor in good health. Some libraries in this study had Jurkat cell RNA spiked in. What was sequenced was naive CD8+ T cells from blood, with Jurkat cell RNA spiked in. Subset specified: FACS-sorted CD8+CD4-CCR7+CD45RA+ naive T cells. The CDR3 DNA sequence: TGTGCCAGCAGCGCCCTGGTCGGTCTGAACACTGAAGCTTTCTTT. Translating gives CASSALVGLNTEAFF. The full variable domain, rest sourced from reference TRBV9 and TRBJ1-1, is DSGVTQTPKHLITATGQRVTLRCSPRSGDLSVYWYQQSLDQGLQFLIQYYNGEERAKGNILERFSAQQFPDLHSELNLSSLELGDSALYFCASSALVGLNTEAFFGQGTRLTVV.